A single sample gave rise to the 10 T cell receptor beta chains below, sequenced in a study of T cells in Graves' hyperthyroidism and ophthalmopathy. The CDR3 regions of TCR beta were amplified from RNA transcripts. The HTBI primer set drove a first-round RT-PCR of the TCR CDR3. Each CDR3 protein is one row after TCRdb ran MiXCR on the multiplex PCR reads. The data contain roughly 350,000 distinct CDR3 sequences, around 14% of them seen just once; the ten biggest clones take up around 23%. Sequenced: blood. All receptors derive from a woman aged 30 to 39 with Graves' hyperthyroidism.

The rearrangement links TRBV7-6 to TRBJ2-1; D ambiguous. The CDR3 spans 13 residues. Trimming pared 5 bases from V and 4 bases from J, leaving 9 bases between. CDR1 and CDR2 from the germline V gene are SGHVS and FNYEAQ. The CDR3 spells CASSLAVYNEQFF. The CDR3 nucleotides read TGTGCCAGCAGCCTCGCGGTATACAATGAGCAGTTCTTC.

In this sample, this clonotype turned up a few times. The CDR3 nucleotides read TGTGCCAGCAGCCAACTGTTAGGGTCTCACCCCCCCCAGTTCTTC. Residues: CASSQLLGSHPPQFF. The chain is built from TRBV14 and TRBJ2-1, with no clear D. The V end was cut by 2 bases, the J end by 13 bases, with 21 bases between. CDR3 length equals 15 residues. Germline values: CDR1 SGHDN, CDR2 FVKESK.

This clonotype has a count of ten or more. V usage is TRBV27 and J usage is TRBJ2-7; D tentatively reads TRBD1 or TRBD2 (5 bases each). The CDR3 is 15 amino acids. The germline gives CDR1 MNHEY, CDR2 SMNVEV (reference sequence). V dropped 5 bases and J dropped 1 base, with 15 bases sitting between them. The DNA for the CDR3 is TGTGCCAGCAGTCCCACGGGACGAGGGTCCTACGAGCAGTACTTC. Residues: CASSPTGRGSYEQYF.

This clonotype was seen ten or more times. This chain joins TRBV15 and TRBJ1-2, with 10 bases matching TRBD1. CDR1 and CDR2 from the germline V gene are LNHNV and YYDKDF (reference sequence). After removal of 5 bases from V and 2 bases from J, the junction contained 8 bases not matched to a gene. The CDR3 sequence is 16 residues long. The CDR3 DNA reads TGTGCCACCAGCCCCGGGACAGGGGCCTTGAACTATGGCTACACCTTC. Protein: CATSPGTGALNYGYTF.

This clonotype appeared many times. The rearrangement links TRBV28 to TRBJ2-5; no clear D gene. The CDR3 spans 12 residues. Germline loops: CDR1 MDHEN, CDR2 SYDVKM. V was trimmed by 8 bases and J by 1 base, leaving 8 bases between them. CDR3 sequence (DNA): TGTGCCAGCGGTGGGTTCCAAGAGACCCAGTACTTC. This gives the protein CASGGFQETQYF. Complete variable domain (other parts from reference TRBV28 and TRBJ2-5): DVKVTQSSRYLVKRTGEKVFLECVQDMDHENMFWYRQDPGLGLRLIYFSYDVKMKEKGDIPEGYSVSREKKERFSLILESASTNQTSMYLCASGGFQETQYFGPGTRLLVL.

This clonotype occurred many times. The V call is TRBV11-2, the J call TRBJ2-3; TRBD2 aligns across 10 bases. The V segment lost 8 bases and the J segment 6 bases; nucleotides outside the gene matches: 11. CDR1 and CDR2 (germline): SGHAT, FQNNGV. The CDR3 contains 15 residues. The CDR3 spells CASATSGIQRDTQYF. The CDR3 nucleotides read TGTGCCAGCGCCACTAGCGGGATTCAGAGGGATACGCAGTATTTT. Full variable domain (outside the CDR3, taken from reference TRBV11-2 and TRBJ2-3): EAGVAQSPRYKIIEKRQSVAFWCNPISGHATLYWYQQILGQGPKLLIQFQNNGVVDDSQLPKDRFSAERLKGVDSTLKIQPAKLEDSAVYLCASATSGIQRDTQYFGPGTRLTVL.

This clonotype was detected many times. This sequence joins TRBV20-1 and TRBJ2-5, with 10 bases aligning to TRBD2. Germline V gives CDR1 DFQATT, CDR2 SNEGSKA (reference sequence). V was pared by 2 bases and J by 4 bases, with 7 bases of the junction left unmatched. This CDR3 contains 15 residues. CDR3 bases: TGCAGTGCTAGACCTAGCGGGAGAATGGTAGAGACCCAGTACTTC. Protein product: CSARPSGRMVETQYF.

Only a few counts were recorded for this clonotype. The chain couples TRBV20-1 to TRBJ2-7, with D possibly called TRBD1 or TRBD2 (6 bases each). The CDR3 sequence is 15 residues long. The V end lost 5 bases, the J end lost 0 bases, and 17 bases lay between the germline ends. Looked up from germline, CDR1 is DFQATT and CDR2 is SNEGSKA (reference sequence). The CDR3 is CSAPIPGGGSYEQYF. CDR3 nucleotides: TGCAGTGCTCCTATACCCGGGGGCGGCTCCTACGAGCAGTACTTC.

This clonotype showed up many times. This chain links TRBV12-3 or TRBV12-4 with TRBJ2-5; TRBD1 might be the D (5 bases). The length of the CDR3 is 15 residues. The V end was cut by 2 bases, the J end by 5 bases, with 15 bases between. CDR3 in DNA: TGTGCCAGCAGTTTAACTCCAGGGTCAGGGGAGACCCAGTACTTC. It yields the protein CASSLTPGSGETQYF.

This clonotype was recorded a few times. This chain links TRBV30 with TRBJ2-2; TRBD2 aligns across 7 bases. Germline CDR1 GTSNPN, CDR2 SVGIG (reference sequence). The J segment lost 7 bases and the V segment lost 1 base, leaving 6 bases of the junction unmatched. The CDR3 loop spans 14 amino acids. DNA of the CDR3: TGTGCCTGGAGTGGTTTAGGGAGGGACGGGGAGCTGTTTTTT. Residues: CAWSGLGRDGELFF.